The 23 T cell receptor beta chains in this list originate from one sample, sequenced in a study of cytomegalovirus exposure and HLA in healthy donors. Amplification used 60 Vbeta primers and 13 Jbeta primers. Only in-frame clones appear in the TCRdb table, and some are missing; sequencing was by immunoSEQ multiplex PCR. Of approximately 110,000 clones in the sample, around two thirds were seen once. Sequenced sample: PBMCs. The source of these receptors is a woman between 40 and 55 years old in good health and CMV-seropositive.

V usage is TRBV14 and J usage is TRBJ1-1; 10 bases line up with TRBD1. With 4 bases clipped from V and 6 bases from J, the junction kept 5 bases outside the gene matches. The CDR3 has 14 residues. Germline loops: CDR1 SGHDN, CDR2 FVKESK. CDR3 DNA: TGTGCCAGCAGCCCCCGGGACAGGGGCTCTGAAGCTTTCTTT. Translated: CASSPRDRGSEAFF.

The rearrangement links TRBV4-1 to TRBJ2-7; D gene unclear. The CDR3 spans 13 residues. Germline V gene sequence: CDR1 MGHRA, CDR2 YSYEKL. V shed 1 base and J shed 6 bases, with 10 bases lying between them. The CDR3 loop reads CASSQAPFSEQYF. The CDR3, as DNA: TGCGCCAGCAGCCAAGCCCCTTTCTCCGAGCAGTACTTC.

The chain carries TRBV19 and TRBJ1-5; D ambiguous. Trimming cost V 8 bases and J 7 bases, with 21 bases left between them. Germline V lookup: CDR1 LNHDA, CDR2 SQIVND (reference sequence). CDR3 length equals 15 residues. CDR3 nucleotide sequence: TGTGCCAGTTCCCTCTTAGGAGGAAAGGGCCAGCCCCAGCATTTT. This translates into CASSLLGGKGQPQHF.

The chain recombines TRBV28 with TRBJ1-2; 8 bases are a match to TRBD1. V gave up 5 bases and J gave up 3 bases; unmatched junction bases: 5. Germline V gene sequence: CDR1 MDHEN, CDR2 SYDVKM. This CDR3 has 14 amino acids. CDR3 sequence (DNA): TGTGCCAGCAGTACTAGGACAGGGCACTATGGCTACACCTTC. Its translation is CASSTRTGHYGYTF.

In its sample, this clone was seen a few times. The V and J genes are TRBV7-9 and TRBJ1-1; D remains ambiguous. Germline V CDR1 and CDR2: SEHNR, FQNEAQ (reference sequence). The CDR3 is 14 amino acids. V was cut by 4 bases and J by 1 base, with 10 bases left in between. The CDR3 DNA reads as TGTGCCAGCAGCTCTTGGCGGCAGAACACTGAAGCTTTCTTT. Amino acids: CASSSWRQNTEAFF.

With respect to this clone: At one end the junction does not follow the germline gene, possibly because of a read error. This chain connects TRBV19 to TRBJ2-5; TRBD2 might be the D (5 bases). The CDR3 has 13 residues. In germline, CDR1 is LNHDA, CDR2 SQIVND (reference sequence). For the CDR3, the DNA is TGTGCCAGCGGGGTAGCGCACCAGGAGACCCAGTACTTC. It specifies CASGVAHQETQYF. The full variable domain, in which reference TRBV19 and TRBJ2-5 provide the parts outside the CDR3, is DGGITQSPKYLFRKEGQNVTLSCEQNLNHDAMYWYRQDPGQGLRLIYYSQIVNDFQKGDIAEGYSVSREKKESFPLTVTSAQKNPTAFYLCASGVAHQETQYFGPGTRLLVL.

The rearrangement uses TRBV4-3 and TRBJ1-6; 9 bases are a match to TRBD1. The length of the CDR3 is 19 residues. Germline-derived CDR1 and CDR2 are LGHNA and YSLEER. V trimming: 2 bases; J trimming: 7 bases; junction bases outside the gene matches: 15. Here the CDR3 DNA reads TGCGCCAGCAGCCAAATCATCGGACAGGGGATTTTAGGGAATTCACCCCTCCACTTT. Protein: CASSQIIGQGILGNSPLHF.

In the case of this clone: Additional DNA sequences in this sample encode the identical CDR3. This chain connects TRBV7-2 to TRBJ1-3; D gene ambiguous. The CDR3 loop spans 14 amino acids. Deletions cut 1 base from V and 0 bases from J, with 4 bases between. The germline gives CDR1 SGHTA, CDR2 FQGNSA. The CDR3 DNA sequence: TGTGCCAGCAGCTTAGGTCTCTCTGGAAACACCATATATTTT. Translated, it gives CASSLGLSGNTIYF.

This rearrangement joins TRBV29-1 to TRBJ1-2; 10 bases map to TRBD1. Germline CDR1 and CDR2: SQVTM and ANQGSEA. Trimming cost V 1 base and J 8 bases; bases outside gene matches: 1. The CDR3 totals 12 residues. In DNA form, the CDR3 reads TGCAGCGTTGAAGGGACAGGGGGGGGCTACACCTTC. Its protein product is CSVEGTGGGYTF.

This clone was recorded a few times. The chain joins TRBV29-1 to TRBJ1-2, with a weak D call TRBD1 (5 bases). Germline CDR1 SQVTM, CDR2 ANQGSEA. The CDR3 covers 13 residues. V was pared by 4 bases and J by 6 bases, with 15 bases between. The DNA for the CDR3 is TGCAGCGTTGCTAGGGGAGGGGCTGATGGCTACACCTTC. Translated, it gives CSVARGGADGYTF.

This chain joins TRBV6-1 and TRBJ1-4; 7 bases align to TRBD1. Germline V gene sequence: CDR1 MNHNS, CDR2 SASEGT. J gave up 3 bases and V 9 bases, and 4 bases lay outside the gene matches. The CDR3 runs 13 residues. CDR3 amino acids: CASRTGSNEKLFF. The CDR3 region has the DNA TGTGCCAGTAGGACAGGCTCTAATGAAAAACTGTTTTTT.

The chain's CDR3 is CASSRDRAISPLHF. CDR3 nucleotides: TGTGCCAGCAGTCGAGACAGGGCGATCTCACCCCTCCACTTT. The chain couples TRBV9 to TRBJ1-6; 7 bases align to TRBD1. Germline-derived CDR1 and CDR2 are SGDLS and YYNGEE. The length of the CDR3 is 14 residues. V was clipped by 5 bases and J by 10 bases; unmatched bases: 9.

The count of this clone is one. This chain's CDR3 is CAISDLKGPKGGYTF. The CDR3 nucleotides are TGTGCCATCAGCGATTTAAAGGGGCCTAAGGGTGGCTACACCTTC. The V call is TRBV10-3, the J call TRBJ1-2; tentatively, D is TRBD1 (5 bases). From germline, CDR1 is ENHRY and CDR2 SYGVKD. The germline V and J ends were trimmed by 6 bases and 7 bases, with 21 bases remaining between them. CDR3 size: 15 residues.

The chain recombines TRBV4-3 with TRBJ2-1, with 9 bases aligning to TRBD2. The V gene's germline CDR1 is LGHNA and CDR2 YSLEER. The CDR3 contains 15 residues. Losses at the gene ends were 3 bases for V and 5 bases for J; bases not matched to a gene: 5. CDR3 coding DNA: TGCGCCAGCAGCCAGCGGGGGGGCCTAAACAATGAGCAGTTCTTC. Its translation is CASSQRGGLNNEQFF.

This clone was counted a few times. This rearrangement joins TRBV6-7 to TRBJ2-1; 8 positions agree with TRBD1. TRBV6-7 is marked as an open reading frame, function uncertain. Trimming cost V 0 bases and J 8 bases; bases outside gene matches: 3. CDR3 length equals 14 residues. The CDR3 DNA is TGTGCCAGCAGTTACTCGGACAGGGAGGATGAGCAGTTCTTC. It codes for CASSYSDREDEQFF.

The chain joins TRBV14 to TRBJ2-2; D remains unclear. Germline lookup yields CDR1 SGHDN and CDR2 FVKESK. The V and J ends lost 2 bases and 3 bases respectively, with 4 bases between them. The CDR3 sequence is 13 residues long. The CDR3 DNA sequence: TGTGCCAGCAGCCAACGTCACACCGGGGAGCTGTTTTTT. Translation gives CASSQRHTGELFF. Drawing the rest from reference TRBV14 and TRBJ2-2, the complete variable domain is EAGVTQFPSHSVIEKGQTVTLRCDPISGHDNLYWYRRVMGKEIKFLLHFVKESKQDESGMPNNRFLAERTGGTYSTLKVQPAELEDSGVYFCASSQRHTGELFFGEGSRLTVL.

The chain combines TRBV2 with TRBJ2-7; 11 bases align to TRBD1. Germline CDR1 is SNHLY and CDR2 is FYNNEI. This CDR3 has 15 amino acids. V was clipped by 3 bases and J by 3 bases; unmatched bases: 4. The DNA for the CDR3 is TGTGCCAGCAGTGACCGGGACAGGGGGAACTACGAGCAGTACTTC. Protein sequence: CASSDRDRGNYEQYF.

This clone was seen a few times. The V and J genes are TRBV7-2 and TRBJ1-2; unclear D gene. V was trimmed by 3 bases and J by 2 bases, leaving 7 bases between them. From germline, CDR1 is SGHTA and CDR2 FQGNSA. This CDR3 contains 13 residues. CDR3 DNA: TGTGCCAGCAGCTTTGGGCAGAACTATGGCTACACCTTC. This codes for CASSFGQNYGYTF.

This chain links TRBV11-2 with TRBJ2-1; a weak D match, TRBD2 (5 bases). This CDR3 has 12 amino acids. With 4 bases removed from V and 13 bases from J, the gap between germline ends came to 14 bases. Germline assignment: CDR1 SGHAT and CDR2 FQNNGV. For the CDR3, the DNA is TGTGCCAGCAGCTCGACCCCCGGAGGTCAGTTCTTC. Protein: CASSSTPGGQFF. The full variable domain, rest sourced from reference TRBV11-2 and TRBJ2-1, is EAGVAQSPRYKIIEKRQSVAFWCNPISGHATLYWYQQILGQGPKLLIQFQNNGVVDDSQLPKDRFSAERLKGVDSTLKIQPAKLEDSAVYLCASSSTPGGQFFGPGTRLTVL.

This chain connects TRBV5-8 to TRBJ1-1; D is uncertain. The CDR3 spans 15 residues. Looked up from germline, CDR1 is SGHTS and CDR2 is YDEGEE. Trimming removed 0 bases at V and 7 bases at J, with 16 bases between. Written as DNA, the CDR3 is TGTGCCAGCAGCTTGGAGTACGGTAGAATAAGTGAAGCTTTCTTT. Encoded protein: CASSLEYGRISEAFF.

This clone showed up just a few times. The CDR3, as DNA: TGTGCCAGCAGCCTACGAGCGGGGTCAGGCCTCCACAATGAGCAGTTCTTC. Amino acid sequence: CASSLRAGSGLHNEQFF. J is TRBJ2-1 and V is TRBV9; 7 nucleotides line up with TRBD2. Germline V lookup: CDR1 SGDLS, CDR2 YYNGEE. V was clipped by 4 bases and J by 5 bases; unmatched bases: 15. The CDR3 runs to 17 residues.

This clone has a single count. This chain uses TRBV10-3 with TRBJ2-7; 8 bases align to TRBD2. V lost 2 bases, J lost 0 bases, and 6 bases stayed unmatched. This CDR3 comprises 16 residues. CDR1 and CDR2 (germline): ENHRY, SYGVKD. The CDR3 coding sequence is TGTGCCATCAGTGAGGTTACTAGCGGCAACTCCTACGAGCAGTACTTC. Its protein is CAISEVTSGNSYEQYF.

The CDR3: CASSQPGHGTYEQYF. CDR3 in DNA: TGTGCCAGCAGCCAACCGGGACACGGAACCTACGAGCAGTACTTC. The chain joins TRBV14 to TRBJ2-7; D may be TRBD1 (6 bases). Germline loops: CDR1 SGHDN, CDR2 FVKESK. This CDR3 spans 15 amino acids. V was clipped by 2 bases and J by 2 bases, with 13 bases between them. Looking up the rest from reference TRBV14 and TRBJ2-7 gives the full variable domain: EAGVTQFPSHSVIEKGQTVTLRCDPISGHDNLYWYRRVMGKEIKFLLHFVKESKQDESGMPNNRFLAERTGGTYSTLKVQPAELEDSGVYFCASSQPGHGTYEQYFGPGTRLTVT.